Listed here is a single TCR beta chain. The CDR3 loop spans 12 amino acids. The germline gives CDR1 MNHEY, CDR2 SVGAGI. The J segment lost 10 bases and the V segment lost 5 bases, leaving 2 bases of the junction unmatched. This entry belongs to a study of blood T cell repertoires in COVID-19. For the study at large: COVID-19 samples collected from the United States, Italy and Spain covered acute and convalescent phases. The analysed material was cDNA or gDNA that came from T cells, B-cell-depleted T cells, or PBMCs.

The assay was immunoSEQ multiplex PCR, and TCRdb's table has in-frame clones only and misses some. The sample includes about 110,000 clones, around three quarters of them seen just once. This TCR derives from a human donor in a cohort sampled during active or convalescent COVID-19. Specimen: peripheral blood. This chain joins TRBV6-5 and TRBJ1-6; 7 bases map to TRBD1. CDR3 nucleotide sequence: TGTGCCAGCAGTACAGGGGACTCACCCCTCCACTTT. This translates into CASSTGDSPLHF.